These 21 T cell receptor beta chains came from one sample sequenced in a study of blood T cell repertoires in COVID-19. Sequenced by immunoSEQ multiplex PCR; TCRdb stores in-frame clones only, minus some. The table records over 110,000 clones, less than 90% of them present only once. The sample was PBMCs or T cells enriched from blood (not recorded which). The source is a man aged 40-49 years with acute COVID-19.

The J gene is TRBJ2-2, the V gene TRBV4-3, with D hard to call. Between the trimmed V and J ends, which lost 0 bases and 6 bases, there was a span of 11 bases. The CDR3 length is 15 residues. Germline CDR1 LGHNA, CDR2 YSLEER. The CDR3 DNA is TGCGCCAGCAGCCAAGATCTGTTGCGAGCCGGGGAGCTGTTTTTT. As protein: CASSQDLLRAGELFF.

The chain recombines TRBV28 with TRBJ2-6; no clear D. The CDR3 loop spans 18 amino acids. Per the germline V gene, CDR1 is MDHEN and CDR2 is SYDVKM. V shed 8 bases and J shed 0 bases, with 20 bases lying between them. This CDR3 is CASGTPWPQNSGANVLTF. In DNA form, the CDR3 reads TGTGCCAGCGGCACCCCCTGGCCCCAGAACTCTGGGGCCAACGTCCTGACTTTC.

The CDR3 loop reads CASRERNTIYF. The CDR3 coding sequence is TGTGCCAGCCGGGAACGAAACACCATATATTTT. The J gene is TRBJ1-3, the V gene TRBV28, with D unresolved. Germline V gene sequence: CDR1 MDHEN, CDR2 SYDVKM. The V and J ends lost 8 bases and 5 bases respectively, with 7 bases between them. The CDR3 length is 11 residues.

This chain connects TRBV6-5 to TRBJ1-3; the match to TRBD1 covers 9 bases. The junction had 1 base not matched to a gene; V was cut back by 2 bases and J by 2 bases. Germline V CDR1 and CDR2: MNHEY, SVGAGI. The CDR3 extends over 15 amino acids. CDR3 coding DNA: TGTGCCAGCAGTTACGGGACAGGGACTGGAAACACCATATATTTT. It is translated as CASSYGTGTGNTIYF.

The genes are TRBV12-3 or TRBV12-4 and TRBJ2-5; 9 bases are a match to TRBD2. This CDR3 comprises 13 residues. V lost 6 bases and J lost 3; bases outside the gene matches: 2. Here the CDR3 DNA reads TGTGCCAGCAGCGGGACTAGCAAAGAGACCCAGTACTTC. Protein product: CASSGTSKETQYF.

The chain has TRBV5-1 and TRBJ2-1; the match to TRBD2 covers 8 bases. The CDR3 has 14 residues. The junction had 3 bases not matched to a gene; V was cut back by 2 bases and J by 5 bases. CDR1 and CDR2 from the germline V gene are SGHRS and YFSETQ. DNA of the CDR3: TGCGCCAGCAGCTTTGCGGGGGGAGACAATGAGCAGTTCTTC. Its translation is CASSFAGGDNEQFF.

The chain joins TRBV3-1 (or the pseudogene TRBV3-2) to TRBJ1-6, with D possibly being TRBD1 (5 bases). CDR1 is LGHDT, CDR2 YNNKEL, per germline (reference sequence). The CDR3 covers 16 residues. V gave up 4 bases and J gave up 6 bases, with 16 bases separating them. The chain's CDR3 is CASSPDGGVSNSPLHF. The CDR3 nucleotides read TGTGCCAGCAGCCCGGATGGAGGGGTCAGTAATTCACCCCTCCACTTT.

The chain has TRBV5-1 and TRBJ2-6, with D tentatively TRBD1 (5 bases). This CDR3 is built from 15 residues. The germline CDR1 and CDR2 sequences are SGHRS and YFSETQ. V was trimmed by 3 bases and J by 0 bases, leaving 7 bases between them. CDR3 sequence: CASSSGPSGANVLTF. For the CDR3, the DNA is TGCGCCAGCAGCTCAGGGCCCTCTGGGGCCAACGTCCTGACTTTC. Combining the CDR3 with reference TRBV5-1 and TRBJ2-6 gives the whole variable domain KAGVTQTPRYLIKTRGQQVTLSCSPISGHRSVSWYQQTPGQGLQFLFEYFSETQRNKGNFPGRFSGRQFSNSRSEMNVSTLELGDSALYLCASSSGPSGANVLTFGAGSRLTVL.

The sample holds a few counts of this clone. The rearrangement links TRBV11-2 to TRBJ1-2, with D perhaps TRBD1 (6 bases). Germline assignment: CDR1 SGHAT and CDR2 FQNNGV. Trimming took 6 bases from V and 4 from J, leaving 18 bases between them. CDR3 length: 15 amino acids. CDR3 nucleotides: TGTGCCAGCAGTTCCATCCGGGGGGCGACCTATGGCTACACCTTC. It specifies CASSSIRGATYGYTF.

CDR3 residues: CASSLWAGAYEQYF. CDR3 nucleotides: TGTGCCAGCAGTTTATGGGCGGGAGCGTACGAGCAGTACTTC. The chain is built from TRBV27 and TRBJ2-7, with 7 bases lining up with TRBD2. The ends lost 1 base at V and 4 bases at J; junction bases unmatched: 4. Looked up from germline, CDR1 is MNHEY and CDR2 is SMNVEV (reference sequence). The CDR3 spans 14 residues.

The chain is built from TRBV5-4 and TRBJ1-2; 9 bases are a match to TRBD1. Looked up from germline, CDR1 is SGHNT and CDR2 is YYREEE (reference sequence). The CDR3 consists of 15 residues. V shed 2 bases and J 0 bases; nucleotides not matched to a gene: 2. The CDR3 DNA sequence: TGTGCCAGCAGCTTTAGGACAGGGGCTAACTATGGCTACACCTTC. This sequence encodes CASSFRTGANYGYTF.

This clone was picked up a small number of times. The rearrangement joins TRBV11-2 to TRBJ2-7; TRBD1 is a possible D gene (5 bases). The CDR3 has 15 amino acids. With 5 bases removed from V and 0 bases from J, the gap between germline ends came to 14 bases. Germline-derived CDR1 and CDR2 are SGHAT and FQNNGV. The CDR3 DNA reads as TGTGCCAGCAGCCGCGGACAACTCAACTCCTACGAGCAGTACTTC. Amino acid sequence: CASSRGQLNSYEQYF.

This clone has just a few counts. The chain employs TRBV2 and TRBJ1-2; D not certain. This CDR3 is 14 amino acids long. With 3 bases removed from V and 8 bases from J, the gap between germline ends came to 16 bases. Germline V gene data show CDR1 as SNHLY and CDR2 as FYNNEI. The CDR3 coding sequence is TGTGCCAGCAGTGAGGGTCCCCGCATACAGGGCTACACCTTC. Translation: CASSEGPRIQGYTF.

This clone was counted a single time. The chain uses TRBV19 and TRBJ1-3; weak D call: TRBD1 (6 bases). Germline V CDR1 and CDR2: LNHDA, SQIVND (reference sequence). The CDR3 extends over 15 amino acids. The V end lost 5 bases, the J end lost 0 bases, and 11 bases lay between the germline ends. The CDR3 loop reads CASSLGTRSGNTIYF. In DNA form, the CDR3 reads TGTGCCAGTAGTCTGGGGACACGCTCTGGAAACACCATATATTTT.

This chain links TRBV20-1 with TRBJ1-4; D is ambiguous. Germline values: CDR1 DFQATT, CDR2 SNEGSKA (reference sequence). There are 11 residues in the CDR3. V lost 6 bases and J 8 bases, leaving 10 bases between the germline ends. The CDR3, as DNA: TGCAGTGCGTCGGGTCAGGAAAAACTGTTTTTT. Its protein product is CSASGQEKLFF.

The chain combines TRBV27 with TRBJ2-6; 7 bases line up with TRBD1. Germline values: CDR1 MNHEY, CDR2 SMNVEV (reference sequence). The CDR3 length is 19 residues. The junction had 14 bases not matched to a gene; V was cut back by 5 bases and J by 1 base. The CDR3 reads CASSPRSRTGASGANVLTF. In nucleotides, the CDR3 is TGTGCCAGCAGTCCCCGATCTCGGACAGGCGCTTCTGGGGCCAACGTCCTGACTTTC.

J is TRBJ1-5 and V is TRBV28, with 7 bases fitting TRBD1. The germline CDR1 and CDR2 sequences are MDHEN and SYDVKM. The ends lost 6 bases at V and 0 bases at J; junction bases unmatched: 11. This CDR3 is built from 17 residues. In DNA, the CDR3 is TGTGCCAGCAGCCGTTTCCGAGGGACAGCTAGCAATCAGCCCCAGCATTTT. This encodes CASSRFRGTASNQPQHF.

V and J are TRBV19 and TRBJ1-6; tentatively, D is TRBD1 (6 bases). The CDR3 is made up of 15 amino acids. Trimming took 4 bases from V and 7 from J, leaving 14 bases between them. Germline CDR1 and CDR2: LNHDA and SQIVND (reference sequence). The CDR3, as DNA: TGTGCCAGTAGTAGCCTGGGGGACACCAATTCACCCCTCCACTTT. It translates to CASSSLGDTNSPLHF.

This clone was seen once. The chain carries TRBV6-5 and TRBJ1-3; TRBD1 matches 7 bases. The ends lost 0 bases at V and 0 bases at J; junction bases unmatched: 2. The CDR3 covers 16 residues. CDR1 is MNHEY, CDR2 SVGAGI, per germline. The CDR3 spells CASSYSDRSSGNTIYF. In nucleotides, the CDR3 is TGTGCCAGCAGTTACTCGGACAGGTCCTCTGGAAACACCATATATTTT.

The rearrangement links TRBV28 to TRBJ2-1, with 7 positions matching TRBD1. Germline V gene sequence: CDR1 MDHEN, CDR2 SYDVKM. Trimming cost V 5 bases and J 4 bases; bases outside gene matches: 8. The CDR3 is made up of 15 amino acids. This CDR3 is CASSLPGQEYNEQFF. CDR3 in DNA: TGTGCCAGCAGTCTCCCTGGACAGGAGTACAATGAGCAGTTCTTC.

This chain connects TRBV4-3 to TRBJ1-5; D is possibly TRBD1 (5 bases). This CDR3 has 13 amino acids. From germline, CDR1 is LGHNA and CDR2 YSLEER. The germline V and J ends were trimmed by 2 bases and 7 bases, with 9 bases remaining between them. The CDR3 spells CASSQTGGQPQHF. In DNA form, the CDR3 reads TGCGCCAGCAGCCAAACCGGGGGACAGCCCCAGCATTTT.